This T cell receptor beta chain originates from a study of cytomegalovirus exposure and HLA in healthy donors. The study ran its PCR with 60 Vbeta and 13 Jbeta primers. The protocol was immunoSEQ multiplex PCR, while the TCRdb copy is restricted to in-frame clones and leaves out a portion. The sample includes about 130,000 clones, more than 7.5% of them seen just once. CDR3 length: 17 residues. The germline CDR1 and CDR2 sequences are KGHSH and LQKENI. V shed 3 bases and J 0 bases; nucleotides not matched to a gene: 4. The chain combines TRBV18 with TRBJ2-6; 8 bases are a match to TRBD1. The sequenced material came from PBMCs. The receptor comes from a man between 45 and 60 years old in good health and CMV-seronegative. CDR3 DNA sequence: TGTGCCAGCTCACCGGGACAGGCGATCTCTGGGGCCAACGTCCTGACTTTC. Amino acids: CASSPGQAISGANVLTF.